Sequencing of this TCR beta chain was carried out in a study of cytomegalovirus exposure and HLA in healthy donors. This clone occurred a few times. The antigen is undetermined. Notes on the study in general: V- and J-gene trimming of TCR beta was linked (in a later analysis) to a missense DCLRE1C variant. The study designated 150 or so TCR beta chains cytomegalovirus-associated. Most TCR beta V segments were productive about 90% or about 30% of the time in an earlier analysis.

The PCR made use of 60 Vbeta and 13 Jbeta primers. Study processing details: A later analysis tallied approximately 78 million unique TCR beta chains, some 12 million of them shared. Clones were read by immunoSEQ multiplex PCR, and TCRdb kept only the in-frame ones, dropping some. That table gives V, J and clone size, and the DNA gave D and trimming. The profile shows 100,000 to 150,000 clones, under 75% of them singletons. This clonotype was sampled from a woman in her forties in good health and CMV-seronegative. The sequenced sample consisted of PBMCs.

CDR3 region: CASSQDAVYTEAFF. CDR3 bases: TGTGCCAGCAGCCAAGATGCGGTTTACACTGAAGCTTTCTTT. This sequence joins TRBV14 and TRBJ1-1; D is uncertain. The CDR3 spans 14 residues. The V and J ends lost 0 bases and 3 bases respectively, with 8 bases between them. In germline, CDR1 is SGHDN, CDR2 FVKESK.